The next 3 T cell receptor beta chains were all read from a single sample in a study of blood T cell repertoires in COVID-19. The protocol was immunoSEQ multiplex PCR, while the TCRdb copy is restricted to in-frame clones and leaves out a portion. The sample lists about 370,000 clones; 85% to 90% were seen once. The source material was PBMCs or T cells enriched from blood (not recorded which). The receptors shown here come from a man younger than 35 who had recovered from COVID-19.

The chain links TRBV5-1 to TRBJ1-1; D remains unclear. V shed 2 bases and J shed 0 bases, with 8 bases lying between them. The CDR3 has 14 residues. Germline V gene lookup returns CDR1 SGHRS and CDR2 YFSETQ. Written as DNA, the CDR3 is TGCGCCAGCAGCTTCGGTACAGTGAACACTGAAGCTTTCTTT. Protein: CASSFGTVNTEAFF.

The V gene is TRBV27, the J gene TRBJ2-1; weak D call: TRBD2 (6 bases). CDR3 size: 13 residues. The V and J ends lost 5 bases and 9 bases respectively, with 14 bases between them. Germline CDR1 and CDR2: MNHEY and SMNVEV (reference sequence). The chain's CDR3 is CASSGRLVSEQFF. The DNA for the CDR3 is TGTGCCAGCAGTGGTCGACTAGTAAGTGAGCAGTTCTTC.

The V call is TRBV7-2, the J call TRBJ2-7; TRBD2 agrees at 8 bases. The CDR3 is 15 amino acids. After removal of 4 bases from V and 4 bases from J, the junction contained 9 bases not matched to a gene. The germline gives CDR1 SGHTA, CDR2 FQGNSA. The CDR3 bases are TGTGCCAGCAGCTCTCCGGGGGGGCCGAGTTACGAGCAGTACTTC. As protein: CASSSPGGPSYEQYF.